These T cell receptor beta chains were read from a single sample in a study of beta chain features in type 1 diabetes. Assay used: immunoSEQ multiplex PCR; TCRdb lists only in-frame clones, some missing. The table shows 680,000 or so clones, with around 15% occurring only once. Sample: naive CD4+ T cells from blood. The receptors originated from a man younger than 35 with type 1 diabetes. Each CDR3 is given with its conserved first and last residue. A D gene is named only where the DNA matches it firmly. Some rows mark clone size as missing; the rest say once, few, many or name a class of expanded clone.

d_call | clone_size | j_call | v_call | cdr3_nt | cdr3_aa
NA | NA | TRBJ2-6 | TRBV30 | TGTGCCTGGAGTAACAGCCCTGGGGCCAACGTCCTGACTTTC | CAWSNSPGANVLTF
NA | once | TRBJ2-7 | TRBV7-9 | TGTGCCAGCACCTGGGGATCGACAGAGCAGTACTTC | CASTWGSTEQYF
NA | NA | TRBJ1-6 | TRBV14 | TGTGCCAGCAGCCAAGAGGAGGGCAGCCCCCTCCACTTT | CASSQEEGSPLHF
TRBD2 | few | TRBJ2-1 | TRBV28 | TGTGCCAGCAGCCGAGGGCGGGGGGCCTACAATGAGCAGTTCTTC | CASSRGRGAYNEQFF
TRBD1 | NA | TRBJ2-1 | TRBV2 | TGTGCCAGGGGACAGGGATCCTACAATGAGCAGTTCTTC | CARGQGSYNEQFF
NA | NA | TRBJ1-1 | TRBV4-2 | TGTGCCAGCAGCCAAGAACTGGTCTTGGGCACTGAAGCTTTCTTT | CASSQELVLGTEAFF
NA | few | TRBJ2-5 | TRBV10-3 | TGTGCCATCAGTACAGGGCTTCAAGAGACCCAGTACTTC | CAISTGLQETQYF
NA | NA | TRBJ1-5 | TRBV30 | TGTGCCTGGAACATGGACGCAAATCAGCCCCAGCATTTT | CAWNMDANQPQHF
NA | few | TRBJ2-7 | TRBV7-9 | TGTGCCAGCAGCTCCTGGGACACCGCCTACGAGCAGTACTTC | CASSSWDTAYEQYF
NA | NA | TRBJ2-3 | TRBV28 | TGTGCCAGTCCCAGTAGCGACACAGATACGCAGTATTTT | CASPSSDTDTQYF
NA | NA | TRBJ2-7 | TRBV14 | TGTGCCAGCAGCCCGCAACAGACTGGGGAGCAGTACTTC | CASSPQQTGEQYF
NA | NA | TRBJ2-7 | TRBV27 | TGTGCCACCTCGCGGAATCCATCCTACGAGCAGTACTTC | CATSRNPSYEQYF
NA | NA | TRBJ2-6 | TRBV13 | TGTGCCAGCAGCTTCCCCCGGGACACGGCTCATCGCGTCCTGACTTTC | CASSFPRDTAHRVLTF
TRBD1 | few | TRBJ2-7 | TRBV18 | TGTGCCAGCTCATTACCTGGGACAGGTGAGCAGTACTTC | CASSLPGTGEQYF
NA | NA | TRBJ1-1 | TRBV30 | TGTGCCTGGAGTGTTTCTAAGTTCATGAACACTGAAGCTTTCTTT | CAWSVSKFMNTEAFF
NA | NA | TRBJ1-1 | TRBV9 | TGTGCCAGCAGGCCATCCGGGACGGCCGAAGCTTTCTTT | CASRPSGTAEAFF
TRBD1 | few | TRBJ1-2 | TRBV27 | TGTGCCAGCAGTTCCCTGATTTGGAGACAGGGGAAGAATGGCTACACCTTC | CASSSLIWRQGKNGYTF
NA | few | TRBJ1-5 | TRBV7-9 | TGTGCCAGCAGCTTTCAGGGAGCTCCTCTCCAGCCCCAGCATTTT | CASSFQGAPLQPQHF
NA | NA | TRBJ2-3 | TRBV27 | TGTGCCAGCAGCCCGAGAGGGCAGCCGTTACCAGATACGCAGTATTTT | CASSPRGQPLPDTQYF
NA | NA | TRBJ1-2 | TRBV27 | TGTGCCAGCAGTTTATCGCAGGGGAACTATGGCTACACCTTC | CASSLSQGNYGYTF
NA | NA | TRBJ1-6 | TRBV9 | TGTGCCAGCAGCGTAGACGGACATAATTCACCCCTCCACTTT | CASSVDGHNSPLHF
TRBD2 | few | TRBJ2-1 | TRBV18 | TGTGCCAGCTCAGGGACTAGCGGAGACAATGAGCAGTTCTTC | CASSGTSGDNEQFF
NA | few | TRBJ1-1 | TRBV30 | TGTGCCTGGAGTTTCCGGGACGGGAACACTGAAGCTTTCTTT | CAWSFRDGNTEAFF
NA | few | TRBJ2-5 | TRBV11-2 | TGTGCCAGCAGCTTAGGAACACAACGGGGGGAGACCCAGTACTTC | CASSLGTQRGETQYF
TRBD1 | few | TRBJ2-1 | TRBV5-4 | TGTGCCAGCAGCCCGATGGGACAGGTTCTCAATGAGCAGTTCTTC | CASSPMGQVLNEQFF
NA | NA | TRBJ1-5 | TRBV2 | TGTGCCAGCAGGACGGGGGTGAGCAATCAGCCCCAGCATTTT | CASRTGVSNQPQHF
TRBD2 | few | TRBJ2-3 | TRBV5-1 | TGCGCCAGCAGCTTGCCGGGGACTATTGGACCGGATACGCAGTATTTT | CASSLPGTIGPDTQYF
NA | NA | TRBJ1-5 | TRBV25-1 | TGTGCCAGCAGTGAGGGGCCATCCTCGGGGCCCCAGCATTTT | CASSEGPSSGPQHF
TRBD1 | few | TRBJ1-1 | TRBV30 | TGTGCCTGGAGTGTAATGTGGACAGGGACGGCTTTCTTT | CAWSVMWTGTAFF
NA | few | TRBJ2-7 | TRBV2 | TGTGCCAGCAAGACAGCGCTCTCCTACGAGCAGTACTTC | CASKTALSYEQYF
TRBD1 | NA | TRBJ1-1 | TRBV7-9 | TGTGCCAGCAGTACAGGGGACACGAACACTGAAGCTTTCTTT | CASSTGDTNTEAFF
NA | NA | TRBJ1-4 | TRBV25-1 | TGTGCCAGCAGTGATCACGTTAATCCAGAAAAACTGTTTTTT | CASSDHVNPEKLFF
TRBD2 | NA | TRBJ2-7 | TRBV4-1 | TGCGCCAGCAGCCAAGATCCGGGGGGAACCTACGAGCAGTACTTC | CASSQDPGGTYEQYF
NA | NA | TRBJ2-1 | TRBV7-2 | TGTGCCAGCAGCTTAGCCAGGACTCTTAGTGAGCAGTTCTTC | CASSLARTLSEQFF
TRBD1 | few | TRBJ2-3 | TRBV27 | TGTGCCAGCAGTACCGCTCTGGGACAGGGGGCGCAGAGGGCTACGCAGTATTTT | CASSTALGQGAQRATQYF
TRBD1 | NA | TRBJ2-1 | TRBV2 | TGTGCCAGTGTGGACAGGGCCGTACACACCGGCAATGAGCAGTTCTTC | CASVDRAVHTGNEQFF
NA | NA | TRBJ2-7 | TRBV7-2 | TGTGCCAGCACCCCGCGCACAGGAGCTACCTACGAGCAGTACTTC | CASTPRTGATYEQYF
NA | few | TRBJ2-3 | TRBV4-1 | TGCGCCAGCAGCCAAGATCGGAACACAGATACGCAGTATTTT | CASSQDRNTDTQYF
NA | few | TRBJ2-7 | TRBV28 | TGTGCCAGCAGTTTTAGTCCAGACTCCTACGAGCAGTACTTC | CASSFSPDSYEQYF
NA | NA | TRBJ1-4 | TRBV25-1 | TGTGCCAGCAGTGAAGGGGGCAGAGAAAAACTGTTTTTT | CASSEGGREKLFF
NA | NA | TRBJ2-5 | TRBV6-5 | TGTGCCAGCAGCCTTATGTACCAAGAGACCCAGTACTTC | CASSLMYQETQYF
NA | NA | TRBJ1-1 | TRBV19 | TGTGCCAGTAGGGAACAGGGTTGGAACACTGAAGCTTTCTTT | CASREQGWNTEAFF
NA | NA | TRBJ1-1 | TRBV29-1 | TGCAGCGTCCAGCGGGGAGGGGGTGACACTGAAGCTTTCTTT | CSVQRGGGDTEAFF
TRBD2 | few | TRBJ2-3 | TRBV7-9 | TGTGCCAGCACCAAGGCGGGGGCAGATACGCAGTATTTT | CASTKAGADTQYF
NA | few | TRBJ2-5 | TRBV4-1 | TGCGCCAGCAGCCAAGGGGCGGGATTACAAGAGACCCAGTACTTC | CASSQGAGLQETQYF
TRBD1 | few | TRBJ2-2 | TRBV30 | TGTGCCTGGAGTGCACCGGGACAGGAGAACACCGGGGAGCTGTTTTTT | CAWSAPGQENTGELFF
NA | NA | TRBJ2-1 | TRBV11-2 | TGTGCCAGCAGCTTAGTCCGGCAGGCTGAGCAGTTCTTC | CASSLVRQAEQFF
NA | few | TRBJ1-1 | TRBV18 | TGTGCCAGCTCACTATCCGGCCAGGGGTTAGAGCACGCTTTCTTT | CASSLSGQGLEHAFF
NA | few | TRBJ2-2 | TRBV14 | TGTGCCAGCAGCCAAGTATTGGGGGCCCCCGGGGAGCTGTTTTTT | CASSQVLGAPGELFF